This T cell receptor (beta chain) comes out of a study of blood T cell repertoires in COVID-19. Study at large: Whether acute or convalescent, the COVID-19 samples came from the United States, Italy and Spain. PBMCs, B-cell-depleted T cells, or T cells provided the cDNA or gDNA that made up the material.

Two negative PCRs, clearance, or symptom resolution characterized the recovered Cohort 3 donors. Here immunoSEQ multiplex PCR was the method, and the copy in TCRdb shows in-frame clones only, minus some. The sample includes roughly 400,000 clones, roughly 91% of them seen just once. V gave up 4 bases and J gave up 0 bases, with 9 bases separating them. This CDR3 region has 15 residues. Germline loops: CDR1 LGHDT, CDR2 YNNKEL (reference sequence). The V gene is TRBV3-1 (or the pseudogene TRBV3-2), the J gene TRBJ1-4; D possibly corresponds to TRBD1 (5 bases). The source material was PBMCs or T cells enriched from blood (not recorded which). The sequence derives from a man between 18 and 29 years old who had recovered from COVID-19. This CDR3 is CASSPRQSTNEKLFF. The CDR3 nucleotides read TGTGCCAGCAGCCCTAGACAGTCAACTAATGAAAAACTGTTTTTT.